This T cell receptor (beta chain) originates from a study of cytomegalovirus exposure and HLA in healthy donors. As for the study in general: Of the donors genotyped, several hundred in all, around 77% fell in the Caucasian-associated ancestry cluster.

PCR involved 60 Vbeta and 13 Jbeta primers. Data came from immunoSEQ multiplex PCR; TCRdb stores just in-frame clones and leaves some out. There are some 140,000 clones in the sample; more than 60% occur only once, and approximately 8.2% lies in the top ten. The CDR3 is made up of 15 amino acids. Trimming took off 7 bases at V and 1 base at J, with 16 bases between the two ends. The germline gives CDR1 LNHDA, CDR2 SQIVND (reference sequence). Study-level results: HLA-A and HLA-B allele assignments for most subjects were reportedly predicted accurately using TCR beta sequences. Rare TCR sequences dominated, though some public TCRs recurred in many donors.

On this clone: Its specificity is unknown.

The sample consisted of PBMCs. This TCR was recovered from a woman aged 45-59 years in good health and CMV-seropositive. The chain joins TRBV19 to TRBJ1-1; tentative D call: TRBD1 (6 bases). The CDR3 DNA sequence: TGTGCCAGTATGTTGGGTACAGGGAGGAACACTGAAGCTTTCTTT. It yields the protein CASMLGTGRNTEAFF.